The clone carrying this TCR beta chain was observed a handful of times. This sample is part of a study of Graves' ophthalmopathy and Graves' hyperthyroidism. For repertoire sequencing, the TCR beta CDR3 regions were amplified from RNA transcripts. Second-round multiplex PCR followed a first-round RT-PCR using HTBI primers. TCRdb re-analysed the multiplex PCR reads in MiXCR, keeping a single row per CDR3 protein. Here the sample spans 450,000 to 600,000 distinct CDR3 sequences, about 35% being singletons. The TCR comes from an adult man with Graves' hyperthyroidism. The sample was peripheral blood or thyroid tissue (not recorded which).

CDR3 coding DNA: TGTGCCAGCAGGGAGGAGGATTCAACAATGGAGACCCAGTACTTC. Amino acid sequence: CASREEDSTMETQYF. The chain combines TRBV6-6 with TRBJ2-5, with D possibly TRBD2 on 5 matching bases. Germline CDR1 is MNHNY and CDR2 is SVGAGI (reference sequence). This CDR3 comprises 15 residues. Trimming removed 6 bases from V and 5 bases from J, with 19 bases in between.